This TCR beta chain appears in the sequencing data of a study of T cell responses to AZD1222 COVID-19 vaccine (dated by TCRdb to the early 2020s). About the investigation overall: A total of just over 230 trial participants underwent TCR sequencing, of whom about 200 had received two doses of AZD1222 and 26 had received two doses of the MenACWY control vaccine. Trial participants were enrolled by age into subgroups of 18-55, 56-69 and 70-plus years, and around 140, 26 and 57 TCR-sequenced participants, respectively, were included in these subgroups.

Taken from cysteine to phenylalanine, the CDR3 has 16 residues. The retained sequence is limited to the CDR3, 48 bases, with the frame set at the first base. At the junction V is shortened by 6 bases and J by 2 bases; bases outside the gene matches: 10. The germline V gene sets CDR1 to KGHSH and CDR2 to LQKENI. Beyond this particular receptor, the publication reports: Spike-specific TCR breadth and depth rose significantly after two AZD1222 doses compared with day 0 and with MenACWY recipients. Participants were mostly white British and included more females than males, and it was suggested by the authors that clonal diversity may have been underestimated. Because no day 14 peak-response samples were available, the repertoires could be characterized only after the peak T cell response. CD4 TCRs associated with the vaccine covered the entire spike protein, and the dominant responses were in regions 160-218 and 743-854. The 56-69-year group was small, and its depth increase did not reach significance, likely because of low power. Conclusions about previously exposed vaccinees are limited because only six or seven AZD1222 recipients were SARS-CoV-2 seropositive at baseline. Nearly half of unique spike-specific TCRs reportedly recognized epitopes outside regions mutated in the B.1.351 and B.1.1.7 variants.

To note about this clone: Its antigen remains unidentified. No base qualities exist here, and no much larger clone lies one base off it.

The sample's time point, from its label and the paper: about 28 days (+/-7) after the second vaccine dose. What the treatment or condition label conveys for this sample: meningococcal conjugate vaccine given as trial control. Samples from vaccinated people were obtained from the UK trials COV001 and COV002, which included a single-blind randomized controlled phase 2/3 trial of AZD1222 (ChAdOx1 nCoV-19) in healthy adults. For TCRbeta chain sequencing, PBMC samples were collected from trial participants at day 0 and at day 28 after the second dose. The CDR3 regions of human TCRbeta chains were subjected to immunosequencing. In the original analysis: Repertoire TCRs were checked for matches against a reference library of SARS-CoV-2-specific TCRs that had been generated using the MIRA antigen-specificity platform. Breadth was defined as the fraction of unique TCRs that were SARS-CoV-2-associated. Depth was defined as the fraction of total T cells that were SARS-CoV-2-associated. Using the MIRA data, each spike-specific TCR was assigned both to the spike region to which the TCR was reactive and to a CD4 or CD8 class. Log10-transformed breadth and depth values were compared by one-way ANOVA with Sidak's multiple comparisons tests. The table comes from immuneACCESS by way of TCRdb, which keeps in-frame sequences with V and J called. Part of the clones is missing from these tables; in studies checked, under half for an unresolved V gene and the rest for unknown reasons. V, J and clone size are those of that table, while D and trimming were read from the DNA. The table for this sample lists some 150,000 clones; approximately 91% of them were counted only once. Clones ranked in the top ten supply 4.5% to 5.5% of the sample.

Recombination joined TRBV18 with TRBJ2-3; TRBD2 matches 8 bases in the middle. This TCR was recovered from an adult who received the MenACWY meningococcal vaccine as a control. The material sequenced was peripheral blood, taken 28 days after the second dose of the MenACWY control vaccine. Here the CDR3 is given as CASSFVSGVATDTQYF. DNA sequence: TGTGCCAGCTCGTTTGTTAGCGGGGTAGCCACAGATACGCAGTATTTT.